These 24 T cell receptor beta chains share one sample of origin, sequenced in a study of blood T cell repertoires in COVID-19. TCRdb's copy holds only in-frame clones and misses some; the assay was immunoSEQ multiplex PCR. The data show some 69,000 clones, with 79% seen just once and 45% to 60% held by the top ten. The sample comprised peripheral blood. The receptors stem from a human donor in a cohort sampled during active COVID-19.

The genes are TRBV5-1 and TRBJ2-7; 7 positions match TRBD1. The CDR3 contains 15 residues. Germline CDR1 SGHRS, CDR2 YFSETQ. V lost 4 bases and J lost 0; bases outside the gene matches: 7. CDR3 sequence (DNA): TGCGCCAGCAGCCGCGAGGGGGCCAGCTCCTACGAGCAGTACTTC. Protein sequence: CASSREGASSYEQYF. The entire variable domain, with the rest obtained from reference TRBV5-1 and TRBJ2-7, is as follows: KAGVTQTPRYLIKTRGQQVTLSCSPISGHRSVSWYQQTPGQGLQFLFEYFSETQRNKGNFPGRFSGRQFSNSRSEMNVSTLELGDSALYLCASSREGASSYEQYFGPGTRLTVT.

The gene calls are TRBV7-2 and TRBJ1-3; 8 nucleotides align to TRBD1. J was trimmed by 0 bases and V by 2 bases; bases with no gene match: 9. Germline CDR1 SGHTA, CDR2 FQGNSA. The length of the CDR3 is 18 residues. CDR3 coding DNA: TGTGCCAGCAGCTTAAGGCAGGGGGCGTCGATCTCTGGAAACACCATATATTTT. Residues: CASSLRQGASISGNTIYF.

V and J are TRBV10-2 and TRBJ2-3, with 8 bases lining up with TRBD2. This CDR3 has 13 amino acids. In germline, CDR1 is WSHSY, CDR2 SAAADI. V was pared by 6 bases and J by 4 bases, with 3 bases of the junction left unmatched. CDR3 sequence reads: CASRPGGADTQYF. The CDR3 nucleotides read TGCGCCAGCAGACCCGGGGGGGCAGATACGCAGTATTTT.

J is TRBJ2-6 and V is TRBV6-6, with D perhaps TRBD1 (5 bases). The CDR3 length is 16 residues. V was cut by 2 bases and J by 4 bases, with 12 bases left in between. Germline V CDR1 and CDR2: MNHNY, SVGAGI (reference sequence). The CDR3 DNA reads TGTGCCAGCAGTTACAGTAGGGGCGGCGGGGCCAACGTCCTGACTTTC. This codes for CASSYSRGGGANVLTF.

This rearrangement joins TRBV19 to TRBJ2-5, with D possibly TRBD2 on 5 matching bases. The germline CDR1 and CDR2 sequences are LNHDA and SQIVND (reference sequence). Trimming removed 8 bases at V and 10 bases at J, with 14 bases between. The CDR3 spans 11 residues. DNA for the CDR3: TGTGCCAGTGGCTATCCGGGAATCCAGTACTTC. Its translation is CASGYPGIQYF.

The J gene is TRBJ2-3, the V gene TRBV7-9, with 10 bases fitting TRBD1. This CDR3 is built from 15 residues. Germline V gene data show CDR1 as SEHNR and CDR2 as FQNEAQ (reference sequence). Losses at the gene ends were 3 bases for V and 3 bases for J; bases not matched to a gene: 3. CDR3 coding DNA: TGTGCCAGCAGCTTGGGACAGGGGCCGACAGATACGCAGTATTTT. Amino acids: CASSLGQGPTDTQYF.

This rearrangement joins TRBV19 to TRBJ1-3; 8 bases map to TRBD1. The CDR3 spans 15 residues. The V and J ends lost 8 bases and 2 bases, in that order; junction bases with no gene match: 8. Germline V gene data show CDR1 as LNHDA and CDR2 as SQIVND (reference sequence). CDR3 region: CASLDRAKAGNTIYF. The CDR3 DNA sequence: TGTGCCAGTTTGGACAGGGCGAAGGCTGGAAACACCATATATTTT.

The chain is built from TRBV2 and TRBJ1-1; 8 nucleotides match TRBD1. Germline V CDR1 and CDR2: SNHLY, FYNNEI. Unmatched junction bases numbered 11, after V lost 4 bases and J lost 1 base. The CDR3 runs to 17 residues. As DNA, the CDR3 is TGTGCCAGCAGTGCCAGGGGGCTCAATGTGAGGAACACTGAAGCTTTCTTT. The encoded protein is CASSARGLNVRNTEAFF.

V is TRBV27 and J is TRBJ1-3; D gene ambiguous. V shed 6 bases and J shed 4 bases, with 10 bases lying between them. CDR1 and CDR2 (germline): MNHEY, SMNVEV (reference sequence). The CDR3 covers 13 residues. The CDR3: CASRPSKGNTIYF. The CDR3 nucleotides read TGTGCCAGCAGGCCCTCTAAGGGAAACACCATATATTTT.

This chain connects TRBV7-6 to TRBJ1-3, with TRBD1 as a possible D gene (5 bases). Germline loops: CDR1 SGHVS, CDR2 FNYEAQ. Deletions cut 5 bases from V and 0 bases from J, with 11 bases between. The CDR3 runs 15 residues. The CDR3, as DNA: TGTGCCAGCAGCCTGCTGGGGGGCTCTGGAAACACCATATATTTT. It specifies CASSLLGGSGNTIYF.

In this sample, this clone turned up many times. The V and J genes are TRBV10-2 and TRBJ2-1; D is ambiguous. CDR1 and CDR2 from the germline V gene are WSHSY and SAAADI. The ends were cut back, 8 bases at V and 2 bases at J, with 13 bases in the middle. CDR3 length: 14 amino acids. This CDR3 is CASRHVETYNEQFF. The CDR3 region has the DNA TGCGCCAGCCGTCACGTCGAGACCTACAATGAGCAGTTCTTC.

The V and J genes are TRBV19 and TRBJ2-7; TRBD2 matches 8 bases. Germline CDR1 LNHDA, CDR2 SQIVND (reference sequence). CDR3 length: 16 amino acids. V gave up 0 bases and J gave up 0 bases; unmatched junction bases: 4. This CDR3 reads CASSIDAGGASYEQYF. CDR3 nucleotide sequence: TGTGCCAGTAGTATAGACGCGGGAGGTGCCTCCTACGAGCAGTACTTC.

This chain uses TRBV5-1 with TRBJ1-1, with TRBD1 matching over 7 bases. The ends lost 1 base at V and 6 bases at J; junction bases unmatched: 9. This CDR3 spans 15 amino acids. Germline V gene data show CDR1 as SGHRS and CDR2 as YFSETQ. CDR3 in amino acids: CASSLQLGTASEAFF. The CDR3 DNA follows: TGCGCCAGCAGCTTGCAGCTTGGGACAGCCTCTGAAGCTTTCTTT.

J is TRBJ2-5 and V is TRBV19, with 8 positions matching TRBD2. CDR3 length: 12 residues. V lost 5 bases and J lost 5; bases outside the gene matches: 1. Germline values: CDR1 LNHDA, CDR2 SQIVND (reference sequence). The CDR3 bases are TGTGCCAGTAGTTCTAGCGGGGAGACCCAGTACTTC. This sequence encodes CASSSSGETQYF.

This sequence joins TRBV6-1 and TRBJ1-3; the D gene is possibly TRBD1 (5 bases). This CDR3 spans 16 amino acids. The germline CDR1 and CDR2 sequences are MNHNS and SASEGT. V gave up 1 base and J gave up 0 bases, with 10 bases separating them. DNA for the CDR3: TGTGCCAGCAGTGAAGATAAGGGGTTCTCTGGAAACACCATATATTTT. This codes for CASSEDKGFSGNTIYF.

J is TRBJ2-5 and V is TRBV24-1; the D gene is possibly TRBD1 (5 bases). The germline V gene encodes CDR1 KGHDR and CDR2 SFDVKD. Deletions cut 9 bases from V and 2 bases from J, with 9 bases between. CDR3 size: 12 residues. DNA for the CDR3: TGTGCCACCCAGGGATCTCAAGAGACCCAGTACTTC. Translated, it gives CATQGSQETQYF.

This clone was detected only once. The CDR3 nucleotides are TGTGCCAGCAGCTCCCGGGACTTTCCAGGGAAGTACTTC. Amino acid sequence: CASSSRDFPGKYF. V and J are TRBV5-8 and TRBJ2-7; D may be TRBD2 (6 bases). Trimming took off 3 bases at V and 11 bases at J, with 18 bases between the two ends. Per germline, CDR1 SGHTS and CDR2 YDEGEE. The CDR3 runs 13 residues.

J is TRBJ2-4 and V is TRBV21-1; the table's TRBD1 call for D was not verified on the DNA. TRBV21-1 is termed a pseudogene. The CDR3 totals 18 residues. CDR3 sequence: CASSKKALHSGVPDIQYF. CDR3 in DNA: TGTGCCAGCAGCAAAAAAGCGTTACATTCAGGGGTCCCCGACATTCAGTACTTC.

A few counts support this clone. The chain uses TRBV5-1 and TRBJ1-3, with D unresolved. Deletions cut 0 bases from V and 0 bases from J, with 7 bases between. Germline V gene lookup returns CDR1 SGHRS and CDR2 YFSETQ. The CDR3 totals 15 residues. The CDR3 sequence is CASSLDGTSGNTIYF. Here the CDR3 DNA reads TGCGCCAGCAGCTTGGATGGCACCTCTGGAAACACCATATATTTT.

CDR3 nucleotides: TGTGCCAGTAGTTCGCAGGGCATCCCCCAAGAGACCCAGTACTTC. Residues: CASSSQGIPQETQYF. The rearrangement uses TRBV19 and TRBJ2-5, with D possibly being TRBD1 (5 bases). The V end lost 5 bases, the J end lost 1 base, and 14 bases lay between the germline ends. CDR1 is LNHDA and CDR2 is SQIVND in the germline V gene (reference sequence). This CDR3 is built from 15 residues.

The chain combines TRBV6-5 with TRBJ2-3, with 7 bases matching TRBD2. Germline CDR1 and CDR2: MNHEY and SVGAGI. V gave up 2 bases and J gave up 1 base; unmatched junction bases: 6. CDR3 length equals 16 residues. The CDR3 sequence: CASSYVASGRTDTQYF. In DNA, the CDR3 is TGTGCCAGCAGTTACGTAGCTAGCGGCCGCACAGATACGCAGTATTTT.

This clone was observed a handful of times. V is TRBV7-9 and J is TRBJ1-4, with 7 bases fitting TRBD1. This CDR3 has 15 amino acids. V shed 1 base and J 3 bases; nucleotides not matched to a gene: 2. Per the germline V gene, CDR1 is SEHNR and CDR2 is FQNEAQ (reference sequence). CDR3 nucleotides: TGTGCCAGCAGCTTAGAGGGACAGCCTAATGAAAAACTGTTTTTT. As protein: CASSLEGQPNEKLFF.

This clone came up a few times. V is TRBV5-1 and J is TRBJ1-4, with D perhaps TRBD1 (5 bases). The V end lost 2 bases, the J end lost 7 bases, and 9 bases lay between the germline ends. Germline V gene data show CDR1 as SGHRS and CDR2 as YFSETQ. The CDR3 consists of 13 residues. CDR3 nucleotides: TGCGCCAGCAGCTTCGGACAATCTGAAAAACTGTTTTTT. This codes for CASSFGQSEKLFF.

V usage is TRBV28 and J usage is TRBJ2-3; 7 bases are a match to TRBD2. The CDR3 totals 12 residues. Trimming removed 3 bases from V and 9 bases from J; junction bases left unmatched: 3. Per the germline V gene, CDR1 is MDHEN and CDR2 is SYDVKM. The CDR3 DNA sequence: TGTGCCAGCAGTTTGCGGGGAGGGACGCAGTATTTT. Amino acid sequence: CASSLRGGTQYF.